A selection of T cell receptor beta chains follows, all from one sample in a study of T cell responses to AZD1222 COVID-19 vaccine. Sequencing was performed with immunoSEQ multiplex PCR; in TCRdb, only in-frame clones are kept and a portion is missing. The sample includes more than 80,000 clones, 80% to 90% of them seen just once. This sample comprised peripheral blood, obtained 28 days after the second AZD1222 dose. The receptors derive from an adult who received the AZD1222 COVID-19 vaccine. CDR3s include the opening cysteine and the closing phenylalanine or tryptophan. D genes are given only for firm matches. Clone size, where shown, is once, few, many, or a class for clones that have expanded.

TRBV2	TRBD2	NA	TRBJ2-7	CASSEPRGGYEQYF	TGTGCCAGCAGTGAACCCCGGGGGGGCTACGAGCAGTACTTC
TRBV9	NA	NA	TRBJ2-3	CASSYTGRGDTQYF	TGTGCCAGCAGCTACACAGGGAGGGGAGATACGCAGTATTTT
TRBV27	NA	NA	TRBJ2-1	CASSSVSGSEQFF	TGTGCCAGCAGTTCTGTCTCGGGTAGTGAGCAGTTCTTC
TRBV5-1	NA	NA	TRBJ1-2	CASSLDTGGHGYTF	TGCGCCAGCAGCTTGGATACCGGGGGGCACGGCTACACCTTC
TRBV9	NA	NA	TRBJ2-2	CASSAPRGPQPGELFF	TGTGCCAGCAGCGCCCCCCGTGGACCCCAACCCGGGGAGCTGTTTTTT
TRBV27	TRBD1	NA	TRBJ1-2	CASTALSGTGLYGYTF	TGTGCCAGCACAGCTCTTTCCGGGACAGGGCTCTATGGCTACACCTTC
TRBV6-5	TRBD1	few	TRBJ1-4	CASSRGTVNEKLFF	TGTGCCAGCAGCCGAGGGACAGTTAATGAAAAACTGTTTTTT
TRBV5-1	NA	NA	TRBJ1-4	CASSLGTDGAKLFF	TGCGCCAGCAGCTTGGGGACCGACGGGGCAAAACTGTTTTTT
TRBV6-5	NA	NA	TRBJ1-2	CASSYSRTAAYGYTF	TGTGCCAGCAGTTACTCTCGGACAGCCGCCTATGGCTACACCTTC
TRBV7-9	TRBD2	once	TRBJ2-1	CASSSRLAREQFF	TGTGCCAGCAGCTCCAGACTAGCTCGTGAGCAGTTCTTC
TRBV19	TRBD2	few	TRBJ2-7	CASSLRLAGEEGYEQYF	TGTGCCAGTAGCCTACGACTAGCGGGGGAAGAAGGCTACGAGCAGTACTTC
TRBV6-5	TRBD1	NA	TRBJ1-5	CASSMDRGHQPQHF	TGTGCCAGCAGTATGGACAGGGGGCATCAGCCCCAGCATTTT
TRBV7-9	NA	NA	TRBJ2-5	CASSLVTETQYF	TGTGCCAGCAGCTTAGTGACAGAGACCCAGTACTTC
TRBV5-5	NA	NA	TRBJ1-6	CASSLGQGEGSPLHF	TGTGCCAGCAGCTTGGGTCAGGGAGAGGGTTCACCCCTCCACTTT
TRBV9	TRBD1	NA	TRBJ1-2	CASSVGQGRFGYTF	TGTGCCAGCAGCGTAGGACAGGGGAGGTTTGGCTACACCTTC
TRBV19	TRBD1	NA	TRBJ1-4	CASSWDSLRLFF	TGTGCCAGTAGTTGGGACAGTCTACGACTGTTTTTT
TRBV5-4	TRBD2	NA	TRBJ2-3	CASSSGPGTSGRATTDTQYF	TGTGCCAGCAGCTCCGGGCCCGGGACTAGCGGGAGGGCCACCACAGATACGCAGTATTTT
TRBV6-5	NA	NA	TRBJ1-2	CASSSLGGEVNGYTF	TGTGCCAGCAGTAGCCTCGGTGGGGAGGTAAATGGCTACACCTTC
TRBV7-3	NA	NA	TRBJ2-3	CASSLLGPSSTDTQYF	TGTGCCAGCAGCTTACTCGGACCCTCTAGCACAGATACGCAGTATTTT
TRBV7-3	NA	NA	TRBJ2-1	CASGTNSYNEQFF	TGTGCCAGCGGGACCAACTCCTACAATGAGCAGTTCTTC
TRBV6-5	NA	NA	TRBJ1-3	CASSYSGAANTIYF	TGTGCCAGCAGTTACTCAGGGGCGGCAAACACCATATATTTT
TRBV30	NA	NA	TRBJ1-2	CAFWGSFYGYTF	TGTGCCTTTTGGGGGAGTTTCTATGGCTACACCTTC
TRBV19	TRBD2	NA	TRBJ2-1	CASSIGGTSGFRDEQFF	TGTGCCAGTAGTATAGGGGGTACTAGCGGGTTCCGTGATGAGCAGTTCTTC
TRBV7-9	NA	NA	TRBJ2-5	CASSLGTDSLFQETQYF	TGTGCCAGCAGCTTAGGTACAGACAGCCTGTTCCAAGAGACCCAGTACTTC
TRBV19	NA	NA	TRBJ2-2	CASTWTGELFF	TGTGCCAGTACCTGGACCGGGGAGCTGTTTTTT
TRBV6-5	TRBD1	NA	TRBJ2-7	CASSPGDRDISQQYF	TGTGCCAGCAGCCCAGGGGACAGGGACATTAGTCAGCAGTACTTC
TRBV12-5	TRBD1	NA	TRBJ1-6	CASAPDRGAGYSPLHF	TGTGCTAGTGCCCCGGACAGGGGGGCTGGTTATTCACCCCTCCACTTT
TRBV6-1	NA	NA	TRBJ1-2	CASSEAPQGERSGYTF	TGTGCCAGCAGTGAAGCCCCACAGGGTGAGCGGAGTGGCTACACCTTC
TRBV21-1	NA	NA	TRBJ1-2	CASSIDNYGYTF	TGTGCCAGCAGCATTGATAACTATGGCTACACCTTC
TRBV5-6	NA	NA	TRBJ1-2	CASSLDRPSYGYTF	TGTGCCAGCAGCTTGGACAGGCCCTCCTATGGCTACACCTTC
TRBV3-1/TRBV3-2	NA	NA	TRBJ1-1	CASSQDGQRNTEAFF	TGTGCCAGCAGCCAAGACGGACAGAGGAACACTGAAGCTTTCTTT
TRBV7-3	NA	NA	TRBJ1-6	CASSLNGRDNSPLHF	TGTGCCAGCAGCTTAAACGGTCGGGATAATTCACCCCTCCACTTT
TRBV21-1	NA	NA	TRBJ2-1	CASSHGLAGNNEQFF	TGTGCCAGCAGCCACGGACTAGCGGGGAACAATGAGCAGTTCTTC
TRBV6-5	TRBD2	NA	TRBJ2-3	CASRLLAEGEDTQYF	TGTGCCAGCAGATTGCTAGCGGAGGGTGAAGATACGCAGTATTTT
TRBV6-5	NA	NA	TRBJ2-5	CASSYSTVPETQYF	TGTGCCAGCAGTTACTCGACAGTCCCAGAGACCCAGTACTTC
TRBV5-1	TRBD1	NA	TRBJ1-6	CASSSSGRDRGNTPLHF	TGCGCCAGCAGCTCCAGTGGGAGGGACAGGGGTAATACACCCCTCCACTTT
TRBV16	NA	NA	TRBJ1-6	CASSQGQEYNSPLHF	TGTGCCAGCAGCCAAGGGCAGGAGTATAATTCACCCCTCCACTTT
TRBV11-2	NA	NA	TRBJ1-2	CASSDRPGDGYTF	TGTGCCAGCTCCGACAGGCCTGGAGATGGCTACACCTTC
TRBV11-1	NA	NA	TRBJ2-2	CASSLAATTGELFF	TGTGCCAGCAGCTTGGCTGCAACCACCGGGGAGCTGTTTTTT
TRBV1	NA	NA	TRBJ2-1	CTSSHARLVRGNEQFF	TGCACCAGCAGCCATGCCCGACTAGTCCGGGGCAATGAGCAGTTCTTC
TRBV5-1	TRBD2	NA	TRBJ2-1	CASSLVVAGDEQFF	TGCGCCAGCAGCTTGGTGGTAGCGGGGGATGAGCAGTTCTTC
TRBV25-1	TRBD1	NA	TRBJ1-6	CASGSTFAGGNSPLHF	TGTGCCAGCGGATCCACCTTTGCAGGGGGAAATTCACCCCTCCACTTT
TRBV18	NA	NA	TRBJ1-1	CASSRPFAEAFF	TGTGCCAGCTCACGGCCATTCGCTGAAGCTTTCTTT
TRBV4-3	NA	NA	TRBJ1-1	CASSQVFSRTPEAFF	TGCGCCAGCAGCCAAGTCTTCAGCCGGACTCCTGAAGCTTTCTTT
TRBV15	TRBD1	NA	TRBJ1-5	CATGDRENQPQHF	TGTGCCACCGGGGACAGAGAAAATCAGCCCCAGCATTTT
TRBV7-2	TRBD1	NA	TRBJ2-5	CASSLARTGGQETQYF	TGTGCCAGCAGCTTAGCGCGGACAGGGGGCCAAGAGACCCAGTACTTC
TRBV27	TRBD2	once	TRBJ2-1	CASSLRAGVSYNEQFF	TGTGCCAGCAGTTTAAGAGCGGGAGTGTCCTACAATGAGCAGTTCTTC
TRBV24-1	NA	NA	TRBJ2-1	CATSDSGAGEQFF	TGTGCCACCAGTGATTCGGGGGCTGGTGAGCAGTTCTTC
TRBV5-1	TRBD1	NA	TRBJ2-1	CASSLKTGTGDEQFF	TGCGCCAGCAGCTTGAAGACCGGGACAGGGGATGAGCAGTTCTTC
TRBV9	NA	NA	TRBJ2-1	CASSVGSGYEQFF	TGTGCCAGCAGCGTAGGGTCAGGTTATGAGCAGTTCTTC
TRBV5-1	TRBD2	once	TRBJ2-3	CASSAEASGGTDTQYF	TGCGCCAGCAGCGCTGAAGCTAGCGGGGGCACAGATACGCAGTATTTT
TRBV3-1/TRBV3-2	NA	NA	TRBJ1-3	CASSQDRDPGNTIYF	TGTGCCAGCAGCCAAGACCGGGATCCTGGAAACACCATATATTTT
TRBV9	NA	once	TRBJ1-2	CASSVGYDTYGYTF	TGTGCCAGCAGCGTAGGTTACGACACCTATGGCTACACCTTC
TRBV7-2	TRBD2	once	TRBJ2-1	CASSPLAGGWDEQFF	TGTGCCAGCAGCCCCTTGGCGGGGGGCTGGGATGAGCAGTTCTTC
TRBV6-5	TRBD2	NA	TRBJ2-3	CASSYSPRLANTQYF	TGTGCCAGCAGTTACTCTCCACGACTAGCAAATACGCAGTATTTT
TRBV4-2	NA	NA	TRBJ1-2	CASSQDYFVQSLNYGYTF	TGTGCCAGCAGCCAAGATTATTTCGTTCAGTCCCTTAACTATGGCTACACCTTC